These T cell receptor beta chains were read from a single sample in a study of human T cells and chemical hapten exposure. A single record per CDR3 protein comes from TCRdb applying MiXCR to the RACE reads. The sample records about 120,000 distinct CDR3 sequences, 9% to 14% being singletons. Here the sequenced sample was whole blood, taken in connection with sensitization to the hapten diphenylcyclopropenone (DPC). These receptors were taken from a woman aged 45 to 65 with alopecia areata. Some clones in this sample may be carry-over from other donors' samples. Each CDR3 is given with its conserved first and last residue. The D gene is left open where the match is weak. Clone size is not always given. Where it is, it says once, few, many or a class for expanded clones.

j_gene	d_gene	abundance	v_gene	len	CDR3nt	CDR3aa
TRBJ1-3	NA	few	TRBV20-1	14	TGCAGTGCACCGGACGGGAGCTCTGGAAACACCATATATTTT	CSAPDGSSGNTIYF
TRBJ2-1	TRBD2	NA	TRBV6-6	15	TGTGCCAGCAGCTACGGGACTAGCGGGGGGAATGAGCAGTTCTTC	CASSYGTSGGNEQFF
TRBJ1-6	NA	few	TRBV19	15	TGTGCCAGTACCCCTTCCAGCGGGTATGGTTCACCCCTCCACTTT	CASTPSSGYGSPLHF
TRBJ2-7	TRBD1	NA	TRBV18	18	TGTGCCAGCACATATGACAGGGGGCGCGGAGCTCGGTCCTACGAGCAGTACTTC	CASTYDRGRGARSYEQYF
TRBJ1-1	NA	few	TRBV28	12	TGTGCCAGCAGTTTGATCCAGGCTGAAGCTTTCTTT	CASSLIQAEAFF
TRBJ1-2	NA	many	TRBV18	14	TGTGCCAGCTCACCGAGTTCCGGATTTCATGGCTACACCTTC	CASSPSSGFHGYTF
TRBJ2-2	TRBD1	NA	TRBV18	15	TGTGCCAGCTCATCGGGACAGGGGAAAACCGGGGAGCTGTTTTTT	CASSSGQGKTGELFF
TRBJ2-1	TRBD2	few	TRBV28	16	TGTGCCAGCAGTTCAGGCGGGGGGAGCTCCTACAATGAGCAGTTCTTC	CASSSGGGSSYNEQFF
TRBJ2-1	TRBD2	few	TRBV5-1	16	TGCGCCAGCAGCTTGGCCGACGGGAGCGGGGGCAATGAGCAGTTCTTC	CASSLADGSGGNEQFF
TRBJ2-1	NA	once	TRBV24-1	12	TGTGCCACCACGCGAGAGGGGAATGAGCAGTTCTTC	CATTREGNEQFF
TRBJ2-1	TRBD1	few	TRBV11-2	15	TGTGCCAGCAGCGTGGGACAGGGTTTGAACAATGAGCAGTTCTTC	CASSVGQGLNNEQFF
TRBJ1-6	TRBD1	NA	TRBV6-2/TRBV6-3	16	TGTGCCAGCAAGACCCGGGACAGCTTCTATAATTCACCCCTCCACTTT	CASKTRDSFYNSPLHF
TRBJ1-6	TRBD1	NA	TRBV7-9	15	TGTGCCAGCAGCCCTAGGGACAGGGGACGTGAGCCCCTCCACTTT	CASSPRDRGREPLHF
TRBJ1-1	NA	many	TRBV7-9	13	TGTGCCAGCAGCTTTCTACCGGGACGACGGGCTTTCTTT	CASSFLPGRRAFF
TRBJ1-4	TRBD1	few	TRBV5-5	15	TGTGTCAGCAGCAACTTCGACAGGGCTGTCGAAAAACTGTTTTTT	CVSSNFDRAVEKLFF
TRBJ1-2	NA	NA	TRBV5-1	15	TGCGCCAGCAGCCCAGGGGACGGATCTAACTATGGCTACACCTTC	CASSPGDGSNYGYTF
TRBJ1-1	TRBD1	many	TRBV10-1	18	TGCGCCAGCAGTGAGAGAATGACAGGGTTCGGTGTGAACACTGAAGCTTTCTTT	CASSERMTGFGVNTEAFF
TRBJ1-2	NA	few	TRBV29-1	15	TGCAGCGTACCCCGAGGCCGGGGCAATGGTGATGGCTACACCTTC	CSVPRGRGNGDGYTF
TRBJ2-1	NA	few	TRBV20-1	14	TGCAGTGGGGTCGCCGGGGCTAAAGGTTATGAGCAGTTCTTC	CSGVAGAKGYEQFF
TRBJ1-6	NA	few	TRBV28	11	TGTGCCAGCAGGGCGAACTCACCCCTCCACTTT	CASRANSPLHF
TRBJ1-1	NA	NA	TRBV14	16	TGTGCCAGCAGCCAAGAGTCGCACAGTACCTACACTGAAGCTTTCTTT	CASSQESHSTYTEAFF
TRBJ2-7	TRBD2	once	TRBV10-3	14	TGTGCCATCAGAGGTAGCGGGAGCTCCTACGAGCAGTACTTC	CAIRGSGSSYEQYF
TRBJ1-4	TRBD1	few	TRBV29-1	14	TGCAGCGTTGACTCCAGGGGGCTTAATGAAAAACTGTTTTTT	CSVDSRGLNEKLFF
TRBJ2-1	NA	few	TRBV4-1	16	TGCGCCAGCAGCCAAATAAGATCGGGGCCTACAGGGGAGCAGTTCTTC	CASSQIRSGPTGEQFF
TRBJ2-3	NA	few	TRBV5-1	17	TGCGCCAGCAGCTTGGTTGGTGGAGGGACTAGCACAGATACGCAGTATTTT	CASSLVGGGTSTDTQYF
TRBJ1-2	NA	few	TRBV20-1	12	TGCAGTGCCAATAACGGACAGAATGGCTACACCTTC	CSANNGQNGYTF
TRBJ2-7	NA	few	TRBV9	9	TGTGCCAGCTCCTACGAGCAGTACTTC	CASSYEQYF
TRBJ2-3	NA	many	TRBV6-6	13	TGTGCCAGCAGTTACCCCACCCGAGATACGCAGTATTTT	CASSYPTRDTQYF
TRBJ1-1	NA	few	TRBV28	13	TGTGCCAGCAGTCCGACCGGGACTTCAAAAGCTTTCTTT	CASSPTGTSKAFF
TRBJ2-5	NA	few	TRBV13	14	TGTGCCAGCAGCTCTCTCCGGGGAAGTCAGACCCAGTACTTC	CASSSLRGSQTQYF
TRBJ2-5	TRBD1	many	TRBV11-1	16	TGTGCCAGCAGCCCCCCCCGACAGGGGACGACGGAGACCCAGTACTTC	CASSPPRQGTTETQYF
TRBJ2-2	TRBD1	NA	TRBV6-5	14	TGTGCCAGCAGGCGGACAGGGAACACCGGGGAGCTGTTTTTT	CASRRTGNTGELFF
TRBJ2-1	TRBD2	few	TRBV12-3/TRBV12-4	16	TGTGCCAGCAGGGAGTCCGGGACTAGCGGGATCAATGAGCAGTTCTTC	CASRESGTSGINEQFF
TRBJ2-7	NA	NA	TRBV5-4	14	TGTGCCAGCAGCAAGCAAGACACGACCTACGAGCAGTACTTC	CASSKQDTTYEQYF
TRBJ2-2	NA	many	TRBV7-8	15	TGTGCCAGCCTTCCGCTCCGGGGGAACACCGGGGAGCTGTTTTTT	CASLPLRGNTGELFF
TRBJ2-3	NA	many	TRBV4-3	17	TGCGCCAGCAGCCAAGGGGGCCCGGAAGTTAGCACAGATACGCAGTATTTT	CASSQGGPEVSTDTQYF
TRBJ1-2	NA	many	TRBV5-1	15	TGCGCCAGCAGCATAGACACGAACCGCCACTATGGCTACACCTTC	CASSIDTNRHYGYTF
TRBJ1-6	TRBD1	NA	TRBV4-3	15	TGCGCCAGCAGCCCGCGACAGGGGGCATATTCACCCCTCCACTTT	CASSPRQGAYSPLHF
TRBJ1-6	NA	NA	TRBV4-2	17	TGTGCCAGCAGCCAAGATCCCGGGGGCTCCTATAATTCACCCCTCCACTTT	CASSQDPGGSYNSPLHF
TRBJ2-3	TRBD1	few	TRBV29-1	17	TGCAGCGTTCTCTCGCTATACCGGGACAGGGTCACAGATACGCAGTATTTT	CSVLSLYRDRVTDTQYF
TRBJ2-2	NA	NA	TRBV11-2	15	TGTGCCAGCACCCAAGGGGGGACGAACACCGGGGAGCTGTTTTTT	CASTQGGTNTGELFF
TRBJ2-1	NA	NA	TRBV18	10	TGTGCCAGCTCAGGAGGTGAGCAGTTCTTC	CASSGGEQFF
TRBJ2-3	TRBD2	NA	TRBV6-5	16	TGTGCCAGCAGCTCCCTGAGAGCGGGGAACACAGATACGCAGTATTTT	CASSSLRAGNTDTQYF
TRBJ2-7	TRBD1	NA	TRBV6-5	15	TGTGCCAGCAGTTACGACGGGACAGGGGACTACGAGCAGTACTTC	CASSYDGTGDYEQYF
TRBJ1-1	NA	few	TRBV18	15	TGTGCCAGCTCACCACGGGAAGGGGGGCGAAATGAAGCTTTCTTT	CASSPREGGRNEAFF
TRBJ2-7	NA	NA	TRBV25-1	12	TGTGCCAGCAGTGTAACATCCTACAAGCAGTACTTC	CASSVTSYKQYF
TRBJ2-5	TRBD2	many	TRBV7-9	16	TGTGCCAGCAGCTCCTGGACTAGCGGGACCCCAGAGACCCAGTACTTC	CASSSWTSGTPETQYF
TRBJ2-1	NA	NA	TRBV6-6	13	TGTGCCAGCAGTCGCCGCCTAGGGATTGAGCAGTTCTTC	CASSRRLGIEQFF
TRBJ2-7	NA	many	TRBV10-3	14	TGTGCCATCAGTGAGAGGGGGGCGGCCTACGAGCAGTACTTC	CAISERGAAYEQYF
TRBJ1-1	NA	NA	TRBV12-3/TRBV12-4	15	TGTGCCAGCAGCCTAAGGACAGAACTTTCCGATGAAGCTTTCTTT	CASSLRTELSDEAFF
TRBJ2-4	NA	many	TRBV12-3/TRBV12-4	15	TGTGCCAGCAGTAATTGGGGGAGTACAGAAAACATTCAGTACTTC	CASSNWGSTENIQYF
TRBJ2-1	NA	many	TRBV6-1	16	TGTGCCAGCAGCCAAATCGGGAGCCAAGCTTGGTATGAGCAGTTCTTC	CASSQIGSQAWYEQFF
TRBJ2-1	TRBD2	few	TRBV4-1	16	TGCGCCAGCAGCCTACAGCGGGATGGGTCCTACAATGAGCAGTTCTTC	CASSLQRDGSYNEQFF
TRBJ1-1	NA	NA	TRBV29-1	13	TGCAGCGGGTATCGGGACATGAACACTGAAGCTTTCTTT	CSGYRDMNTEAFF
TRBJ1-2	NA	few	TRBV6-2/TRBV6-3	15	TGTGCCAGCAGTTACTCCCCCTTGCGGGACTATGGCTACACCTTC	CASSYSPLRDYGYTF